These T cell receptor beta chains were read from a single sample in a study of regulatory T cells in long-lasting Graves disease. TCRdb re-called the multiplex PCR reads through MiXCR, storing one row per CDR3 protein. The repertoire includes almost 350,000 distinct CDR3 sequences, around 19% of them detected once, and around 30% sits in the top ten. The specimen comprised peripheral blood mononuclear cells (PBMCs), sampled when the disease was refractory, from a patient treated with antithyroid drugs. The receptors were gathered from a female donor with Graves disease. CDR3s include the opening cysteine and the closing phenylalanine or tryptophan. A D gene is named only where the DNA matches it firmly. Only some rows state a clone size, as once, few, many or a class for expanded clones.

CASSLSQSLYEQYF,TGTGCCAGCAGCTTATCGCAGTCGCTCTACGAGCAGTACTTC,TRBV11-2,NA,TRBJ2-7,NA
CASSSASSYNSPLHF,TGTGCCAGCAGTTCGGCGAGCTCCTATAATTCACCCCTCCACTTT,TRBV12-3/TRBV12-4,NA,TRBJ1-6,many
CASQLTGTGKQYF,TGCGCCAGTCAACTCACCGGGACAGGGAAGCAGTACTTC,TRBV5-1,TRBD1,TRBJ2-7,NA
CASSFGDRYGYTF,TGTGCCAGCAGTTTCGGGGACCGCTATGGCTACACCTTC,TRBV12-3/TRBV12-4,NA,TRBJ1-2,many
CASTDRGLGGYTF,TGTGCCAGCACTGACAGGGGGCTCGGTGGCTACACCTTC,TRBV27,TRBD1,TRBJ1-2,many
CASNPVDPNQPQHF,TGTGCCAGCAATCCGGTAGACCCCAATCAGCCCCAGCATTTT,TRBV6-1,NA,TRBJ1-5,many
CASSLGPGLGSYNEQFF,TGTGCCAGCAGTTTGGGGCCGGGACTAGGATCCTACAATGAGCAGTTCTTC,TRBV12-3/TRBV12-4,TRBD2,TRBJ2-1,NA
CASSRGGTTGELFF,TGTGCCAGCAGCAGGGGCGGTACCACCGGGGAGCTGTTTTTT,TRBV28,NA,TRBJ2-2,few
CASSLPRTAYEQYF,TGTGCCAGCAGCCTCCCCCGGACAGCCTACGAGCAGTACTTC,TRBV5-6,NA,TRBJ2-7,NA
CASSLKGDSNQPQHF,TGTGCCAGCAGCTTAAAGGGAGATAGCAATCAGCCCCAGCATTTT,TRBV7-8,NA,TRBJ1-5,many
CASRRYTEAFF,TGTGCCAGCAGACGTTACACTGAAGCTTTCTTT,TRBV28,NA,TRBJ1-1,many
CATSKRTGELFF,TGTGCCACCAGCAAACGGACCGGGGAGCTGTTTTTT,TRBV15,NA,TRBJ2-2,NA
CASSPRAGLARTQHF,TGTGCCAGCAGTCCCCGAGCGGGGCTGGCGAGGACCCAGCATTTT,TRBV12-3/TRBV12-4,NA,TRBJ1-5,many
CSVLRALPYEQYF,TGCAGTGTCCTAAGGGCCCTCCCGTACGAGCAGTACTTC,TRBV20-1,NA,TRBJ2-7,few
CAWSVQSVGEQFF,TGTGCCTGGAGTGTACAAAGTGTCGGTGAGCAGTTCTTC,TRBV30,NA,TRBJ2-1,NA
CASSLKGYEQYF,TGTGCCAGCAGTTTGAAGGGTTACGAGCAGTACTTC,TRBV28,NA,TRBJ2-7,many
CATSSRQRQPQHF,TGTGCCACCAGCTCCCGTCAGAGGCAGCCCCAGCATTTT,TRBV15,NA,TRBJ1-5,NA
CASREGPNTGELFF,TGTGCCAGCAGAGAGGGACCTAACACCGGGGAGCTGTTTTTT,TRBV2,NA,TRBJ2-2,many
CASSPYNGATNEKLFF,TGTGCCAGCAGCCCCTATAACGGTGCTACTAATGAAAAACTGTTTTTT,TRBV7-9,NA,TRBJ1-4,many
CASSSGQAVHQPQHF,TGTGCCAGCAGTTCCGGACAGGCGGTTCATCAGCCCCAGCATTTT,TRBV6-5,TRBD1,TRBJ1-5,many
CASSSSPAEAFF,TGTGCCAGCAGTTCCTCTCCCGCTGAAGCTTTCTTT,TRBV28,NA,TRBJ1-1,many
CASSLAHTPGQGSGYTF,TGTGCCAGCAGTTTAGCTCACACCCCGGGACAGGGAAGTGGCTACACCTTC,TRBV12-3/TRBV12-4,TRBD1,TRBJ1-2,many
CASSLAWGSTDTQYF,TGTGCCAGCAGTTTAGCGTGGGGTTCCACAGATACGCAGTATTTT,TRBV12-3/TRBV12-4,NA,TRBJ2-3,NA
CASRGTSGGTLTDTQYF,TGTGCCAGCAGGGGGACTAGCGGGGGGACGTTGACGGATACGCAGTATTTT,TRBV6-1,TRBD2,TRBJ2-3,NA
CATSRDRDSSYEQYF,TGTGCCACCAGCAGAGATCGTGACAGTTCCTACGAGCAGTACTTC,TRBV15,NA,TRBJ2-7,few
CASSLGQDPYEQYF,TGTGCCAGCAGCCTAGGACAGGACCCCTACGAGCAGTACTTC,TRBV5-4,TRBD1,TRBJ2-7,NA
CASSPGTGGEKLFF,TGTGCCAGCAGCCCTGGGACAGGGGGTGAAAAACTGTTTTTT,TRBV7-9,TRBD1,TRBJ1-4,many
CASTTRTGGVYEQYF,TGTGCCAGCACCACGAGGACAGGGGGCGTCTACGAGCAGTACTTC,TRBV6-1,TRBD1,TRBJ2-7,many
CASSVTGVGEQYF,TGTGCCAGCAGCGTAACAGGGGTCGGGGAGCAGTACTTC,TRBV9,TRBD1,TRBJ2-7,few